This T cell receptor (beta chain) was sequenced in a study of T cell changes during pregnancy in multiple sclerosis. The CDR3 consists of 15 residues. The V end was cut by 5 bases, the J end by 6 bases, with 16 bases between. Per the germline V gene, CDR1 is SGHVS and CDR2 is FQNEAQ. Produced via immunoSEQ multiplex PCR; TCRdb's table is partial and in-frame only. In the table there are about 52,000 clones, more than 90% of which are singletons. The chain links TRBV7-8 to TRBJ2-2; TRBD2 might be the D (6 bases). This TCR came from a female donor with multiple sclerosis, enrolled in a pregnancy study. Sample: CD4+ T cells from peripheral blood mononuclear cells, taken before pregnancy. CDR3 in DNA: TGTGCCAGCAGCGCCCGTGGAGGGTTTTCCGGGGAGCTGTTTTTT. It is translated as CASSARGGFSGELFF.